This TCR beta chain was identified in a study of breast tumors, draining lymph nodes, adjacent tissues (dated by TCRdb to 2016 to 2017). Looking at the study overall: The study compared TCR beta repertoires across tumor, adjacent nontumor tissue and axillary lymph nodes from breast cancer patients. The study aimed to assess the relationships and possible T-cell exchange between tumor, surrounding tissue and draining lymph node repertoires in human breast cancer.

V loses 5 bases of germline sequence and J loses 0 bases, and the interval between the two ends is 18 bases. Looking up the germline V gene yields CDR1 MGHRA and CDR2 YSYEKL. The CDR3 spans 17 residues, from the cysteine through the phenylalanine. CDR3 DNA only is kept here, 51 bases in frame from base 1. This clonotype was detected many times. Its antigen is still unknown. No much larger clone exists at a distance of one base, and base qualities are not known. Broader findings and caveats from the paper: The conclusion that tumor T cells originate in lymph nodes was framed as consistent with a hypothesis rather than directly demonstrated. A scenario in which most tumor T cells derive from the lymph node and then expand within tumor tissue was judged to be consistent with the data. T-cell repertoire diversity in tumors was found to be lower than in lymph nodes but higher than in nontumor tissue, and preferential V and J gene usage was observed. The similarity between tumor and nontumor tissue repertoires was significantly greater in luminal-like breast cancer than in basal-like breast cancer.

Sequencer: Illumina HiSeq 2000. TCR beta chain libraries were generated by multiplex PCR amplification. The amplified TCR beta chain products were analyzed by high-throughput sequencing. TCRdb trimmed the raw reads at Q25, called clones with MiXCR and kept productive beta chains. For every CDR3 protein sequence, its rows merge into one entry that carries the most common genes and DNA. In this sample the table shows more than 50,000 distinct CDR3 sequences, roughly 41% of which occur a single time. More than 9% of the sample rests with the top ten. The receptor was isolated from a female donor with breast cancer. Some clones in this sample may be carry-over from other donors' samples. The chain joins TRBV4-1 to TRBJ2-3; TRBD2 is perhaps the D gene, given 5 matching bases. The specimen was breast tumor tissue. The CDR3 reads CASSSRSAFYSTDTQYF. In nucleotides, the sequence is TGCGCCAGCAGCTCACGTAGCGCGTTTTATAGCACAGATACGCAGTATTTT.